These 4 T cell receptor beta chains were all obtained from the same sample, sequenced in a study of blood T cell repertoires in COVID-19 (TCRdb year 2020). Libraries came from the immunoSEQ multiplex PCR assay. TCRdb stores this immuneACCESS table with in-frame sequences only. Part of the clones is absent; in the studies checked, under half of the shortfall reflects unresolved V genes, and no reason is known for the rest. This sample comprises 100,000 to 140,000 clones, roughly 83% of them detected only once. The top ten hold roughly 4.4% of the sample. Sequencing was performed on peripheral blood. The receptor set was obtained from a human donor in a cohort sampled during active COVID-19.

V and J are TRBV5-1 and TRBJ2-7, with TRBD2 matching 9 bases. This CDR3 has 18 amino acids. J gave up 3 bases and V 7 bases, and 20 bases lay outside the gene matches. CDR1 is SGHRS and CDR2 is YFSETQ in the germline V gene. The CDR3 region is CASAITESFSGGFYEQYF. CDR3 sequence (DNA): TGCGCCAGCGCGATTACTGAAAGTTTTAGCGGGGGATTCTACGAGCAGTACTTC.

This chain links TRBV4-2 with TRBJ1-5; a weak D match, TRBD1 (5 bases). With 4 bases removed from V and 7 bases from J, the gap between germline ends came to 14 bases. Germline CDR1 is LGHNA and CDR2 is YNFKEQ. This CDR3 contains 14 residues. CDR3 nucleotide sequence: TGTGCCAGCAGCCTGACAGCGGGGAGACAGCCCCAGCATTTT. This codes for CASSLTAGRQPQHF.

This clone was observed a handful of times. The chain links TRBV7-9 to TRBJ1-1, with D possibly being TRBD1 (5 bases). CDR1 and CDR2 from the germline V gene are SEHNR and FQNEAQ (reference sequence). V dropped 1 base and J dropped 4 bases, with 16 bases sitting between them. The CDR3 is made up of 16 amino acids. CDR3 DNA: TGTGCCAGCAGCTTAGGGGCAGGGCAAGTGAGCACTGAAGCTTTCTTT. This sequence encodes CASSLGAGQVSTEAFF. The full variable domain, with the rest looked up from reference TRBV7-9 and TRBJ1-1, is DTGVSQNPRHKITKRGQNVTFRCDPISEHNRLYWYRQTLGQGPEFLTYFQNEAQLEKSRLLSDRFSAERPKGSFSTLEIQRTEQGDSAMYLCASSLGAGQVSTEAFFGQGTRLTVV.

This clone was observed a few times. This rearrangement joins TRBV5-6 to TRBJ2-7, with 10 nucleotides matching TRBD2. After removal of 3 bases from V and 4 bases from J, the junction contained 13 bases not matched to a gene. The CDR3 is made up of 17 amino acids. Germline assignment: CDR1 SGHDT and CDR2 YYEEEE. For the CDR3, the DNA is TGTGCCAGCAGCTCGAGAGAGACTAGCGGGTCGTGGTACGAGCAGTACTTC. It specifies CASSSRETSGSWYEQYF.